Each of the 19 T cell receptor beta chains below was sequenced from the same sample in a study of regulatory T cells in long-lasting Graves disease. Arm-PCR with iRepertoire HTBI primers amplified the CDR3 regions for these TCR beta libraries. TCRdb used MiXCR to reprocess the multiplex PCR reads, holding one entry per CDR3 protein. The table lists about 660,000 distinct CDR3 sequences, about 32% of them singletons, with about 40% in the top ten. As for time point: persistent/refractory GD, antithyroid drugs over 5 years with positive TRAb. Preparation of the TCR library used RNA extracted from PBMCs. Sequenced material: peripheral blood mononuclear cells (PBMCs), taken when the disease was refractory, from a patient treated with antithyroid drugs. These receptors were obtained from a female donor with Graves disease.

This clonotype has just a few counts. This chain joins TRBV18 and TRBJ2-1; TRBD2 matches 8 bases. Germline CDR1 reads KGHSH; CDR2 reads LQKENI. V lost 6 bases to trimming and J lost 6 bases; unmatched junction nucleotides: 7. This CDR3 is 14 amino acids long. CDR3 coding DNA: TGTGCCAGCTCCGGGACTAGTGAGGGCAATGAGCAGTTCTTC. This sequence encodes CASSGTSEGNEQFF.

This clonotype was seen at least ten times. The DNA for the CDR3 is TGTGCCAGCAGCTTAGAGGGAGATAGCTACGAGCAGTACTTC. It is translated as CASSLEGDSYEQYF. The genes are TRBV11-2 and TRBJ2-7; TRBD2 might be the D (5 bases). The CDR3 runs to 14 residues. Per the germline V gene, CDR1 is SGHAT and CDR2 is FQNNGV. V gave up 0 bases and J gave up 3 bases, with 9 bases separating them.

This clonotype appeared a few times. The gene calls are TRBV20-1 and TRBJ2-7, with D maybe TRBD2 (5 bases). The CDR3 spans 13 residues. Looked up from germline, CDR1 is DFQATT and CDR2 is SNEGSKA (reference sequence). Trimming removed 2 bases from V and 0 bases from J, with 8 bases in between. The CDR3 nucleotides are TGCAGTGCTAGACGAGACTACTCCTACGAGCAGTACTTC. Translating it yields CSARRDYSYEQYF.

This clonotype was detected ten times or more. The chain employs TRBV12-3 or TRBV12-4 and TRBJ2-2; 8 bases agree with TRBD2. Losses at the gene ends were 2 bases for V and 5 bases for J; bases not matched to a gene: 4. The CDR3 length is 15 residues. The CDR3 DNA is TGTGCCAGCAGTTTACGTCGGGGGGGGACCGGGGAGCTGTTTTTT. Residues: CASSLRRGGTGELFF.

The table lists this clonotype with a few counts. The chain has TRBV7-9 and TRBJ2-7; a possible D gene is TRBD2 (6 bases). This CDR3 has 18 amino acids. The germline gives CDR1 SEHNR, CDR2 FQNEAQ (reference sequence). V was shortened by 5 bases and J by 1 base, with 24 bases between the two germline ends. CDR3 coding DNA: TGTGCCAGCAGCCTCCTCCAACCGGGAGTCGCCCCATCCTACGAGCAGTACTTC. Amino acid sequence: CASSLLQPGVAPSYEQYF.

This clonotype was seen a few times. The rearrangement joins TRBV27 to TRBJ2-7; tentatively, D is TRBD2 (5 bases). V lost 7 bases and J lost 6, with 16 bases in between. Germline values: CDR1 MNHEY, CDR2 SMNVEV (reference sequence). The CDR3 length is 13 residues. Written as DNA, the CDR3 is TGTGCCAGCAAGGTCGAGGGCGTTGGCGAGCAGTACTTC. This codes for CASKVEGVGEQYF.

This clonotype was seen only a few times. The rearrangement links TRBV6-1 to TRBJ1-1; D might be TRBD1 (5 bases). The germline V gene encodes CDR1 MNHNS and CDR2 SASEGT. This CDR3 has 14 amino acids. Trimming removed 6 bases from V and 3 bases from J, with 14 bases in between. The CDR3: CASRARQLDTEAFF. CDR3 sequence (DNA): TGTGCCAGCAGGGCACGACAGTTGGACACTGAAGCTTTCTTT.

This clonotype has ten or more counts. The chain has TRBV2 and TRBJ2-5, with TRBD1 as a possible D gene (6 bases). Deletions cut 6 bases from V and 3 bases from J, with 8 bases between. CDR1 and CDR2 (germline): SNHLY, FYNNEI. The CDR3 has 12 residues. CDR3 coding DNA: TGTGCCAGCAGCCCAGGGGAAGAGACCCAGTACTTC. Its protein product is CASSPGEETQYF.

This rearrangement joins TRBV5-1 to TRBJ1-2, with D perhaps TRBD1 (5 bases). V lost 4 bases and J lost 5, with 12 bases in between. This CDR3 has 13 residues. Per the germline V gene, CDR1 is SGHRS and CDR2 is YFSETQ. This CDR3 is CASSPAGGYGYTF. Written as DNA, the CDR3 is TGCGCCAGCAGCCCTGCCGGGGGATATGGCTACACCTTC.

This clonotype was observed a single time. V gene TRBV29-1 combines with J gene TRBJ1-5, with a tentative D call TRBD1 (5 bases). The CDR3 extends over 12 amino acids. V dropped 4 bases and J dropped 8 bases, with 12 bases sitting between them. The V gene's germline CDR1 is SQVTM and CDR2 ANQGSEA. The CDR3 bases are TGCAGCGTTGGGGGCTGGGGTGAGCCCCAGCATTTT. Its protein is CSVGGWGEPQHF.

The V call is TRBV6-1, the J call TRBJ2-7, with 7 positions matching TRBD1. CDR3 length: 14 amino acids. With V trimmed by 5 bases and J by 3 bases, 7 bases remained unmatched. Germline CDR1 reads MNHNS; CDR2 reads SASEGT. CDR3 DNA: TGTGCCAGCAGTCTGGGACAGTCTCGCTACGAGCAGTACTTC. Translating gives CASSLGQSRYEQYF.

This sequence joins TRBV20-1 and TRBJ2-5; D is undetermined. The CDR3 totals 15 residues. Looked up from germline, CDR1 is DFQATT and CDR2 is SNEGSKA (reference sequence). V lost 2 bases, J lost 2 bases, and 15 bases lay in between. The CDR3, as DNA: TGCAGTGCTAGACCCCCAGGTAGTGGACAAGAGACCCAGTACTTC. This codes for CSARPPGSGQETQYF.

This clonotype occurred a few times. V and J are TRBV20-1 and TRBJ1-5; unclear D gene. The germline V gene has CDR1 DFQATT and CDR2 SNEGSKA (reference sequence). V was pared by 4 bases and J by 3 bases, with 16 bases between. This CDR3 has 15 amino acids. CDR3: CSAIPRMIDNQPQHF. For the CDR3, the DNA is TGCAGTGCTATACCGAGGATGATCGACAATCAGCCCCAGCATTTT.

V gene TRBV15 combines with J gene TRBJ1-2; possibly TRBD1 for D (6 bases). Trimming took off 1 base at V and 7 bases at J, with 16 bases between the two ends. Germline V gene lookup returns CDR1 LNHNV and CDR2 YYDKDF (reference sequence). The CDR3 extends over 15 amino acids. The CDR3 DNA reads TGTGCCACCAGCAGAGTTCGAACAGGGTCCGGTGGCTACACCTTC. Its translation is CATSRVRTGSGGYTF.

The chain carries TRBV2 and TRBJ2-7, with 9 bases fitting TRBD2. The length of the CDR3 is 15 residues. V shed 5 bases and J 2 bases; nucleotides not matched to a gene: 7. Looked up from germline, CDR1 is SNHLY and CDR2 is FYNNEI. CDR3 loop: CASSSSSGTTYEQYF. CDR3 nucleotide sequence: TGTGCCAGCAGTTCTTCTAGCGGGACAACCTACGAGCAGTACTTC.

The chain carries TRBV28 and TRBJ2-4; 8 nucleotides line up with TRBD2. Germline CDR1 is MDHEN and CDR2 is SYDVKM. The CDR3 has 16 residues. V was pared by 6 bases and J by 4 bases, with 11 bases of the junction left unmatched. DNA for the CDR3: TGTGCCAGCAGCCCCTCCCCCGGGAGGGGGAAAAACATTCAGTACTTC. Its protein product is CASSPSPGRGKNIQYF.

For this clonotype: The junction and the germline gene differ at one end; a read error may be behind it. The V and J genes are TRBV6-1 and TRBJ1-2, with 8 positions matching TRBD1. The CDR3 is 13 amino acids. CDR1 and CDR2 (germline): MNHNS, SASEGT. CDR3 residues: CASRETGGGGCTF. CDR3 DNA: TGTGCCAGCAGGGAAACAGGGGGTGGTGGCTGCACCTTC.

This clonotype was detected only a few times. The V and J genes are TRBV5-1 and TRBJ1-1; weak D call: TRBD1 (5 bases). Trimming removed 5 bases at V and 4 bases at J, with 18 bases between. The CDR3 runs 15 residues. The germline gives CDR1 SGHRS, CDR2 YFSETQ. The CDR3 DNA sequence: TGCGCCAGCAGACTCCTGACCGAAAGGGGCACTGAAGCTTTCTTT. Translated, it gives CASRLLTERGTEAFF.

This clonotype was found many times. This chain's CDR3 is CASSVQIGQGFTSYTF. The CDR3 DNA reads as TGTGCCAGCAGTGTACAGATCGGACAGGGGTTTACGAGCTACACCTTC. This chain connects TRBV27 to TRBJ1-2, with 9 bases identical to TRBD1. CDR1 and CDR2 (germline): MNHEY, SMNVEV (reference sequence). After removal of 5 bases from V and 9 bases from J, the junction contained 16 bases not matched to a gene. The CDR3 is made up of 16 amino acids.